This T cell receptor beta chain was retrieved from a study of tumor-infiltrating lymphocytes in primary liver carcinoma. It was from roughly 20-30 mg of unsorted bulk tissue that RNA and DNA were co-extracted. The input was around 500 ng total RNA; TCR beta cDNA was made from it with a constant-region primer. Libraries of TCR beta came from three nested multiplex PCR rounds with slightly modified ARM-PCR. Each of the first two PCR rounds ran about 9 cycles with TRBV1-TRBV30 forward and C-beta reverse primers. MiXCR, applied by TCRdb to the multiplex PCR reads, yields one record per CDR3 protein. The sample records tens of thousands of distinct CDR3 sequences, more than 70% being singletons. The CDR3 extends over 15 amino acids. The germline gives CDR1 SNHLY, CDR2 FYNNEI. As regards this clonotype: An end of the junction does not agree with germline; a read error may underlie this.

Source material: tumor-adjacent normal liver tissue. The receptor comes from a man between 35 and 55 years old with primary liver carcinoma and hepatitis B virus infection. This sequence joins TRBV2 and TRBJ2-7, with D perhaps TRBD1 (5 bases). CDR3 loop: CACSLPGQQIYEQYF. The CDR3 region has the DNA TGTGCCTGCAGCCTCCCTGGACAACAAATATACGAGCAGTACTTC.